These T cell receptor beta chains were read from a single sample in a study of T cells after yellow fever vaccination. TCRdb fed the 5' RACE reads into MiXCR, producing one record per CDR3 protein. This table holds 500,000 to 650,000 distinct CDR3 sequences, over 9% found once. Material: PBMCs, obtained on the day of the yellow fever booster vaccination. The receptors derive from a man under 40 who received the YFV17D yellow fever vaccine. Each CDR3 is given with its conserved first and last residue. The D gene is left open where the match is weak. Expanded clones are given a class, and other clones once, few, many or no size at all.

cdr3_aa,v_call,clone_size,d_call,j_call
CATSDNSRVGGNEQFF,TRBV24-1,few,.,TRBJ2-1
CSARDLGSGETQYF,TRBV20-1,.,.,TRBJ2-5
CASSYSGGGGYTF,TRBV6-5,few,.,TRBJ1-2
CASSLSGTNSPLHF,TRBV6-1,.,.,TRBJ1-6
CASWREAVTKNIQYF,TRBV6-2/TRBV6-3,few,TRBD2,TRBJ2-4
CATSDGLAGQYNEQFF,TRBV24-1,.,TRBD2,TRBJ2-1
CASGGQEKLFF,TRBV7-9,.,.,TRBJ1-4
CASSELLGTEEAFF,TRBV25-1,few,.,TRBJ1-1
CAIREPGDTQYF,TRBV10-3,few,.,TRBJ2-3
CAISGETGDYTQYF,TRBV10-3,few,TRBD1,TRBJ2-3
CASSIDLGYEQYF,TRBV19,.,.,TRBJ2-7
CASSLIGWGHSSYNEQFF,TRBV12-3/TRBV12-4,.,.,TRBJ2-1
CASSLVGRGGTEAFF,TRBV7-9,.,.,TRBJ1-1
CASSLMAFLHEQYF,TRBV5-6,.,.,TRBJ2-7
CCASPRVEGNTGELFF,TRBV20-1,.,.,TRBJ2-2
CASRPTSGSTDTQYF,TRBV6-1,few,TRBD2,TRBJ2-3
CASSLAQMGREQFF,TRBV5-1,.,.,TRBJ2-1
CASSDHGEQFF,TRBV5-1,.,.,TRBJ2-1
CASSYSGQNQPQHF,TRBV6-5,.,.,TRBJ1-5
CASSQGAGTGRGDEQFF,TRBV4-3,.,TRBD1,TRBJ2-1
CSAVAGVFYNEQFF,TRBV20-1,.,TRBD2,TRBJ2-1
CSVEDGLAGGVDTQYF,TRBV29-1,few,TRBD2,TRBJ2-3
CASRSYGLGIEFTGELFF,TRBV11-2,.,.,TRBJ2-2
CASSTWTSGITDTQYF,TRBV7-8,.,TRBD2,TRBJ2-3
CASSPAGTSENNEQFF,TRBV5-1,.,TRBD2,TRBJ2-1
CSARVVSGYEQYF,TRBV20-1,few,.,TRBJ2-7
CASSLALGGETQYF,TRBV11-2,few,TRBD2,TRBJ2-5
CASSSGTGRQNEQFF,TRBV27,few,TRBD1,TRBJ2-1
CASRDAMNTEAFF,TRBV5-1,few,.,TRBJ1-1
CSARSVPNAEAFF,TRBV20-1,few,.,TRBJ1-1
CASTLTGELFF,TRBV6-5,many,.,TRBJ2-2
CSVGSGETPEAFF,TRBV29-1,.,.,TRBJ1-1
CSAPAIGAENSYNEQFF,TRBV20-1,few,.,TRBJ2-1
CASSPGGVKSTEAFF,TRBV7-9,few,.,TRBJ1-1
CASSKVSYPPYNNEQFF,TRBV19,.,.,TRBJ2-1
CASSPSLADTQYF,TRBV18,few,TRBD2,TRBJ2-3
CASSYSRGRDQPQHF,TRBV6-2/TRBV6-3,few,.,TRBJ1-5
CASKRMTSGTTYEQYF,TRBV27,.,TRBD2,TRBJ2-7
CASSRPGASNHEQYF,TRBV6-1,.,.,TRBJ2-7
CASSPKRAGVGETQYF,TRBV7-2,few,.,TRBJ2-5
CSASGTGNPGANVLTF,TRBV20-1,few,TRBD1,TRBJ2-6
CASSSTGISGYTF,TRBV6-2/TRBV6-3,few,.,TRBJ1-2
CATSTWVEQFF,TRBV12-3/TRBV12-4,.,.,TRBJ2-1
CASGLAGVGETQYF,TRBV11-2,few,TRBD2,TRBJ2-5
CASSQDSYRGLVNTEAFF,TRBV4-2,.,TRBD1,TRBJ1-1
CAISGGGLIRPYEQYF,TRBV10-3,few,.,TRBJ2-7
CASSLVAGGSSKNIQYF,TRBV7-2,many,TRBD2,TRBJ2-4
CASSEGRGGANVLTF,TRBV7-3,few,.,TRBJ2-6